This T cell receptor beta chain appears in the sequencing data of a study of T-cell memory formation after mild COVID-19. Study in general: TCR clusters were largely donor specific.

General study results and limits: Researchers report contracting CD4+ clones mostly in CM and EM, with CD8+ clones in EMRA. Clones that contracted from day 15 to 85 had balanced CD4/CD8; later expanders were CD4+ biased.

About this clonotype itself: No antigen is known for it.

V was pared by 6 bases and J by 7 bases, with 7 bases of the junction left unmatched. The CDR3 spans 14 residues. UMIs and sample barcodes were carried by the TCR alpha and TCR beta cDNA libraries that 5'RACE produced using constant-segment primers. TCRdb reprocessed the 5' RACE reads with MiXCR, giving one entry per CDR3 protein. The sample contains hundreds of thousands of distinct CDR3 sequences, 20% to 30% of which appear only once. The sequence derives from an adult woman who had mild COVID-19 (a few samples of this study predate the infection). Cell type and time point are not known. Material: PBMCs or a T cell subset sorted from them (not recorded which). This rearrangement joins TRBV12-3 or TRBV12-4 to TRBJ2-3; TRBD2 matches 10 bases. CDR3 sequence reads: CASSHSGGVNTQYF. Written as DNA, the CDR3 is TGTGCCAGCAGCCACAGCGGGGGGGTAAATACGCAGTATTTT.